One and the same sample provided the 2 T cell receptor beta chains below, sequenced in a study of shared clonotypes between healthy human individuals. Clones were read by immunoSEQ multiplex PCR, and TCRdb kept only the in-frame ones, dropping some. The sample has about 1 million clones; more than 65% are singletons. What was sequenced was memory CD4+ T cells sorted from blood. The subset is: CD45RA-negative fraction. The receptors here all came from a man aged 18 to 29 in good health.

The rearrangement joins TRBV11-2 to TRBJ2-1, with TRBD2 matching 11 bases. J was trimmed by 6 bases and V by 4 bases; bases with no gene match: 5. The CDR3 runs to 15 residues. Germline V gene data show CDR1 as SGHAT and CDR2 as FQNNGV. CDR3 DNA: TGTGCCAGCAGCTACAGCGGACTAGCGGGCAATGAGCAGTTCTTC. This translates into CASSYSGLAGNEQFF. The full variable domain, with the rest looked up from reference TRBV11-2 and TRBJ2-1, is EAGVAQSPRYKIIEKRQSVAFWCNPISGHATLYWYQQILGQGPKLLIQFQNNGVVDDSQLPKDRFSAERLKGVDSTLKIQPAKLEDSAVYLCASSYSGLAGNEQFFGPGTRLTVL.

This chain links TRBV10-2 with TRBJ1-3, with D possibly TRBD1 on 6 matching bases. The V gene lost 4 bases and the J gene lost 0 bases, with 10 bases spanning the gap. This CDR3 region has 15 residues. The germline V gene encodes CDR1 WSHSY and CDR2 SAAADI. The CDR3 reads CASSGQAISGNTIYF. The CDR3, as DNA: TGCGCCAGCAGTGGACAGGCCATCTCTGGAAACACCATATATTTT.